A single sample gave rise to the 11 T cell receptor beta chains below, sequenced in a study of blood T cell repertoires in COVID-19. Method: immunoSEQ multiplex PCR; TCRdb's copy keeps in-frame clones and lacks some. The sample yields about 260,000 clones, around 87% seen once. The specimen sequenced was peripheral blood. All receptors come from a woman aged 40 to 49 who had recovered from COVID-19.

V gene TRBV6-2 or TRBV6-3 combines with J gene TRBJ1-6, with 8 bases lining up with TRBD1. Per the germline V gene, CDR1 is MNHEY and CDR2 is SVGEGT. This CDR3 has 21 residues. The ends lost 0 bases at V and 0 bases at J; junction bases unmatched: 13. CDR3 loop: CASSYSRLTGVSLSYNSPLHF. The CDR3 nucleotides are TGTGCCAGCAGTTACTCGAGGTTGACAGGGGTTAGCCTCTCCTATAATTCACCCCTCCACTTT.

The rearrangement uses TRBV6-5 and TRBJ1-2; D possibly corresponds to TRBD1 (6 bases). The CDR3 extends over 13 amino acids. V was clipped by 5 bases and J by 6 bases, with 13 bases between them. In germline, CDR1 is MNHEY, CDR2 SVGAGI. The CDR3 coding sequence is TGTGCCAGCAGTCTCCCTGCAGGGGATGGCTACACCTTC. Protein sequence: CASSLPAGDGYTF.

The CDR3 DNA follows: TGTGCCATCAAAGTAGGGGAAGGGACTGAAGCTTTCTTT. This translates into CAIKVGEGTEAFF. V and J are TRBV10-3 and TRBJ1-1; tentative D call: TRBD1 (5 bases). V was trimmed by 7 bases and J by 5 bases, leaving 14 bases between them. This CDR3 spans 13 amino acids. Germline lookup yields CDR1 ENHRY and CDR2 SYGVKD.

This chain joins TRBV20-1 and TRBJ2-5; D gene ambiguous. CDR3 length equals 10 residues. Germline V gene sequence: CDR1 DFQATT, CDR2 SNEGSKA (reference sequence). V was pared by 6 bases and J by 2 bases, with 4 bases between. The CDR3 reads CSALQETQYF. DNA for the CDR3: TGCAGTGCACTTCAAGAGACCCAGTACTTC.

This clone was detected only once. The genes are TRBV27 and TRBJ2-2; D not certain. This CDR3 spans 15 amino acids. Trimming removed 1 base from V and 4 bases from J, with 10 bases in between. Germline lookup yields CDR1 MNHEY and CDR2 SMNVEV (reference sequence). CDR3: CASSLLADSTGELFF. The CDR3 nucleotides are TGTGCCAGCAGTTTATTGGCAGATTCCACCGGGGAGCTGTTTTTT.

This clone appeared a few times. The chain uses TRBV7-2 and TRBJ2-7; 8 bases match TRBD2. The V gene end was trimmed by 3 bases and the J gene end by 2 bases; junction bases not matched to a gene: 12. Germline V gene lookup returns CDR1 SGHTA and CDR2 FQGNSA. This CDR3 has 17 amino acids. The CDR3 is CASSFQGLARTPYEQYF. CDR3 nucleotide sequence: TGTGCCAGCAGCTTCCAAGGACTAGCCCGAACCCCCTACGAGCAGTACTTC.

This clone has just one count. The chain couples TRBV4-1 to TRBJ2-3, with a possible D match to TRBD1 (5 bases). Germline assignment: CDR1 MGHRA and CDR2 YSYEKL. Trimming stripped 4 bases from V and 3 bases from J, with 8 bases between. The CDR3 has 13 residues. For the CDR3, the DNA is TGCGCCAGCAGCCGCCAGGGTACAGATACGCAGTATTTT. It is translated as CASSRQGTDTQYF.

CDR3 coding DNA: TGTGCCAGCTCACCAGTCCTAGGGGGGGTCCAAGAGACCCAGTACTTC. Translation: CASSPVLGGVQETQYF. This rearrangement joins TRBV18 to TRBJ2-5, with a weak D call TRBD2 (7 bases). The CDR3 is made up of 16 amino acids. The V and J ends lost 2 bases and 1 base respectively, with 14 bases between them. CDR1 is KGHSH, CDR2 LQKENI, per germline.

This chain uses TRBV19 with TRBJ2-1; 11 bases map to TRBD2. The V gene's germline CDR1 is LNHDA and CDR2 SQIVND (reference sequence). There are 16 residues in the CDR3. V lost 6 bases, J lost 3 bases, and 7 bases stayed unmatched. CDR3 sequence: CASRRSGGAHYNEQFF. Written as DNA, the CDR3 is TGTGCCAGTAGGCGTAGCGGGGGGGCCCACTACAATGAGCAGTTCTTC.

This chain uses TRBV12-3 or TRBV12-4 with TRBJ1-1; no definite D call. CDR3 length: 13 residues. The V gene lost 2 bases and the J gene lost 0 bases, with 4 bases spanning the gap. CDR3 residues: CASSLSMNTEAFF. The CDR3 nucleotides read TGTGCCAGCAGTTTATCTATGAACACTGAAGCTTTCTTT.

The chain links TRBV9 to TRBJ2-1; D might be TRBD1 (6 bases). Germline CDR1 SGDLS, CDR2 YYNGEE. The CDR3 has 13 amino acids. Trimming took off 4 bases at V and 8 bases at J, with 13 bases between the two ends. CDR3 amino acids: CASSPHRVHEQFF. For the CDR3, the DNA is TGTGCCAGCAGCCCCCACAGGGTCCATGAGCAGTTCTTC.